The present TCR beta chain was sequenced within a study of T cell responses to AZD1222 COVID-19 vaccine. Study-wide results and caveats: Donors were largely white British and mainly female; clonal diversity was possibly underestimated. Sampling that yielded the repertoires occurred only after the peak T cell response.

The CDR3 is made up of 14 amino acids. The V gene's germline CDR1 is SGHKS and CDR2 YYEKEE (reference sequence). Trimming shortened V by 5 bases and J by 0 bases, and 9 bases separated the two germline ends. Regarding this clone: Its antigen is unidentified.

TCRdb keeps only in-frame clones here, not all; method: immunoSEQ multiplex PCR. The table shows about 110,000 clones, with roughly 88% occurring only once. The source of this sequence is an adult in good health. Source: peripheral blood, taken on day 0 of AZD1222 vaccination. The chain joins TRBV5-5 to TRBJ1-5; D is unclear. CDR3 in DNA: TGTGCCAGCAGGTCGGATTTTAGCAATCAGCCCCAGCATTTT. This gives the protein CASRSDFSNQPQHF.